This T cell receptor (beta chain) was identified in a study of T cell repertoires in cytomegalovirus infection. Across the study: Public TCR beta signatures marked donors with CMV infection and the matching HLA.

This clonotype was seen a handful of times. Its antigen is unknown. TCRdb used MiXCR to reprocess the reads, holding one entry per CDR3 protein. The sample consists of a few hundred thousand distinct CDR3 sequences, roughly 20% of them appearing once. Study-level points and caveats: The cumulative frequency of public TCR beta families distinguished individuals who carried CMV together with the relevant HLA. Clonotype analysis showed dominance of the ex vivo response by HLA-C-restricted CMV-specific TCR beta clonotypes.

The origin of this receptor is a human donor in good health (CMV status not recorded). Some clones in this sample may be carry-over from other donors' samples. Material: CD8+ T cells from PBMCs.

This CDR3 is CASSQSTPDLNTEAFF. The CDR3 bases are TGCGCCAGCAGTCAATCGACCCCAGACTTGAACACTGAAGCTTTCTTT. The chain recombines TRBV23-1 with TRBJ1-1; D not certain. TRBV23-1 is annotated as an ORF whose role is uncertain. Trimming took 0 bases from V and 0 from J, leaving 11 bases between them. The CDR3 sequence is 16 residues long.